One and the same sample provided the 12 T cell receptor beta chains below, sequenced in a study of OX40 agonist ivuxolimab in advanced cancers. TCRdb keeps only in-frame clones here, not all; method: immunoSEQ multiplex PCR. The data show approximately 30,000 clones, 80% to 85% seen once. The sequencing here drew on CD4+ or CD8+ T cells sorted from blood, taken in a trial of the OX40 agonist ivuxolimab. Every receptor here comes from an adult with an advanced solid tumor such as melanoma, head and neck, liver or kidney cancer.

This chain uses TRBV27 with TRBJ1-2; perhaps TRBD1 as D (5 bases). Germline CDR1 MNHEY, CDR2 SMNVEV (reference sequence). The CDR3 contains 13 residues. Deletions cut 3 bases from V and 10 bases from J, with 15 bases between. The CDR3: CASSLWGGHDYTF. In DNA form, the CDR3 reads TGTGCCAGCAGTTTGTGGGGAGGACACGACTACACCTTC.

V usage is TRBV18 and J usage is TRBJ2-7; tentatively, D is TRBD1 (5 bases). This CDR3 spans 13 amino acids. Trimming removed 5 bases from V and 1 base from J, with 9 bases in between. The germline V gene has CDR1 KGHSH and CDR2 LQKENI. CDR3 loop: CASSFPGSYEQYF. CDR3 coding DNA: TGTGCCAGCTCATTTCCAGGGTCCTACGAGCAGTACTTC.

This clone was seen just once. CDR3 nucleotide sequence: TGTGCCAGCAGTTTAGGTACGGGCCGTGCTGAAGCTTTCTTT. Translating it yields CASSLGTGRAEAFF. This sequence joins TRBV27 and TRBJ1-1; D remains unclear. Trimming shortened V by 2 bases and J by 6 bases, and 13 bases separated the two germline ends. The CDR3 is 14 amino acids. CDR1 is MNHEY and CDR2 is SMNVEV in the germline V gene (reference sequence).

The chain couples TRBV19 to TRBJ1-6, with D perhaps TRBD1 (6 bases). Trimming stripped 6 bases from V and 7 bases from J, with 13 bases between. CDR1 is LNHDA, CDR2 SQIVND, per germline (reference sequence). The CDR3 is 14 residues long. The CDR3 loop reads CASRRRGRNSPLHF. The CDR3 region has the DNA TGTGCCAGTAGGCGGCGGGGGCGGAATTCACCCCTCCACTTT.

V is TRBV5-6 and J is TRBJ2-5; TRBD2 matches at 10 bases. The germline gives CDR1 SGHDT, CDR2 YYEEEE. CDR3 length equals 19 residues. V trimming: 0 bases; J trimming: 4 bases; junction bases outside the gene matches: 15. Here the CDR3 DNA reads TGTGCCAGCAGCTTGGCCCTCGGAAGCGGGGGGGCGCGGTTAGAGACCCAGTACTTC. This encodes CASSLALGSGGARLETQYF.

In its sample, this clone was seen a few times. CDR3 residues: CASSQGGPGGYEQYF. The CDR3, as DNA: TGTGCCAGCAGCCAAGGTGGGCCGGGAGGCTACGAGCAGTACTTC. The rearrangement links TRBV5-4 to TRBJ2-7; 7 nucleotides align to TRBD2. The CDR3 sequence is 15 residues long. V lost 4 bases, J lost 3 bases, and 10 bases stayed unmatched. Germline CDR1 reads SGHNT; CDR2 reads YYREEE (reference sequence).

J is TRBJ1-1 and V is TRBV27; D gene unclear. Trimming removed 8 bases from V and 4 bases from J, with 14 bases in between. Germline V gene lookup returns CDR1 MNHEY and CDR2 SMNVEV (reference sequence). The CDR3 consists of 13 residues. For the CDR3, the DNA is TGTGCCAGCTGTAATGATATGAGCACTGAAGCTTTCTTT. Amino acids: CASCNDMSTEAFF.

The rearrangement joins TRBV4-1 to TRBJ2-1; D possibly corresponds to TRBD2 (5 bases). Germline V gives CDR1 MGHRA, CDR2 YSYEKL. This CDR3 region has 13 residues. V was clipped by 0 bases and J by 7 bases, with 7 bases between them. CDR3 region: CASSQERRNEQFF. The CDR3 DNA reads TGCGCCAGCAGCCAAGAAAGGAGGAATGAGCAGTTCTTC.

CDR3 DNA: TGTGCCAGTAGTATCCCATGGACAGATAGCAATCAGCCCCAGCATTTT. This encodes CASSIPWTDSNQPQHF. This chain links TRBV19 with TRBJ1-5; D may be TRBD1 (6 bases). The CDR3 loop spans 16 amino acids. Trimming removed 3 bases at V and 0 bases at J, with 12 bases between. Germline loops: CDR1 LNHDA, CDR2 SQIVND (reference sequence).

The J gene is TRBJ2-5, the V gene TRBV7-9, with D perhaps matching TRBD2 (6 bases). The CDR3 is 17 residues long. Trimming cost V 3 bases and J 5 bases, with 22 bases left between them. Germline V gives CDR1 SEHNR, CDR2 FQNEAQ (reference sequence). CDR3 region: CASSLGVLRAGGETQYF. CDR3 bases: TGTGCCAGCAGCTTGGGGGTGCTTAGAGCAGGAGGGGAGACCCAGTACTTC.

In its sample, this clone ranks as medium-sized. This chain links TRBV18 with TRBJ2-1; D is unclear. The CDR3 length is 12 residues. The V end was cut by 2 bases, the J end by 4 bases, with 3 bases between. Germline V CDR1 and CDR2: KGHSH, LQKENI. The CDR3: CASSPGYNEQFF. The CDR3, as DNA: TGTGCCAGCTCACCAGGTTACAATGAGCAGTTCTTC.

The chain couples TRBV4-2 to TRBJ2-1; no reliable D call. V gave up 0 bases and J gave up 8 bases, with 14 bases separating them. The CDR3 length is 15 residues. CDR1 is LGHNA and CDR2 is YNFKEQ in the germline V gene. The DNA for the CDR3 is TGTGCCAGCAGCCAAGAAGGTGGGTCATTCGATGAGCAGTTCTTC. This sequence encodes CASSQEGGSFDEQFF.